These T cell receptor beta chains were read from a single sample in a study of radiotherapy plus CTLA-4 blockade in lung cancer. Only in-frame clones appear in the TCRdb table, and some are missing; sequencing was by immunoSEQ multiplex PCR. The sample has 80,000 to 95,000 clones; roughly four fifths are singletons. Source: peripheral blood, taken from a patient treated with radiotherapy plus ipilimumab. Receptors were obtained from a human donor with non-small cell lung cancer who had stable disease on radiotherapy plus ipilimumab. CDR3s include the opening cysteine and the closing phenylalanine or tryptophan. D genes are given only for firm matches. Clone size appears in some rows only: once, few, many, or a class for an expanded clone.

V gene	J gene	clone size	D gene	CDR3 protein	CDR3 DNA
TRBV19	TRBJ2-7	.	TRBD1	CASSRQGVTYEQYF	TGTGCCAGTAGTCGACAGGGGGTGACCTACGAGCAGTACTTC
TRBV5-1	TRBJ2-3	.	TRBD2	CASSPGLGSVDTQYF	TGCGCCAGCTCACCGGGACTAGGGTCTGTGGATACGCAGTATTTT
TRBV28	TRBJ2-2	.	TRBD2	CASSLFSGGGAGELFF	TGTGCCAGCAGTTTATTCAGCGGGGGTGGGGCCGGGGAGCTGTTTTTT
TRBV5-1	TRBJ2-3	.	.	CASSLGHPTDTQYF	TGCGCCAGCAGCTTGGGACACCCCACAGATACGCAGTATTTT
TRBV27	TRBJ1-4	.	.	CASSVRAATNEKLFF	TGTGCCAGCAGTGTGCGGGCAGCCACTAATGAAAAACTGTTTTTT
TRBV6-1	TRBJ2-2	.	.	CASTGALTGELFF	TGTGCCAGCACAGGGGCGTTGACCGGGGAGCTGTTTTTT
TRBV28	TRBJ1-1	.	.	CASSLWRVNTEAFF	TGTGCCAGCAGTTTATGGAGGGTGAACACTGAAGCTTTCTTT
TRBV5-8	TRBJ1-5	.	.	CASSITGYSNQPQHF	TGTGCCAGCAGCATTACAGGGTATAGCAATCAGCCCCAGCATTTT
TRBV11-2	TRBJ2-7	.	TRBD1	CASSLGQGVYEQYF	TGTGCCAGCAGCCTGGGACAGGGGGTCTACGAGCAGTACTTC
TRBV7-9	TRBJ2-7	.	TRBD1	CASSGRQGGYEQYF	TGTGCCAGCAGCGGACGACAGGGGGGCTACGAGCAGTACTTC
TRBV14	TRBJ2-5	.	TRBD2	CASSQGRLAGKETQYF	TGTGCCAGCAGCCAAGGCCGGCTAGCGGGGAAAGAGACCCAGTACTTC
TRBV11-3	TRBJ1-5	.	.	CASSPRGGSNQPQHF	TGTGCCAGCAGCCCCCGGGGGGGAAGCAATCAGCCCCAGCATTTT
TRBV10-1	TRBJ2-7	.	.	CASSATAVGYEQYF	TGCGCCAGCAGTGCGACAGCCGTGGGATACGAGCAGTACTTC
TRBV2	TRBJ1-1	.	TRBD1	CASREGQKNTEAFF	TGTGCCAGCAGGGAGGGACAGAAGAACACTGAAGCTTTCTTT
TRBV18	TRBJ2-5	.	.	CASSPGRVLQETQYF	TGTGCCAGCTCCCCTGGAAGGGTGCTCCAAGAGACCCAGTACTTC
TRBV18	TRBJ1-1	once	.	CASSPLSSLHPSEAFF	TGTGCCAGCTCACCACTTTCGTCTCTTCACCCCTCTGAAGCTTTCTTT
TRBV7-8	TRBJ2-5	.	.	CASSLGRQQETQYF	TGTGCCAGCAGCTTAGGTCGGCAACAAGAGACCCAGTACTTC
TRBV2	TRBJ2-7	.	TRBD1	CASSAVPGQGGRTGATYEQYF	TGTGCCAGCAGCGCTGTCCCGGGACAGGGGGGAAGGACGGGGGCCACCTACGAGCAGTACTTC
TRBV11-3	TRBJ2-7	.	TRBD1	CASSGGGQGSHEQYF	TGTGCCAGCAGCGGGGGGGGACAGGGTTCCCACGAGCAGTACTTC
TRBV11-2	TRBJ2-1	few	TRBD2	CASSRSLAGEAHEQFF	TGTGCCAGCAGCCGATCCTTAGCGGGAGAGGCCCATGAGCAGTTCTTC
TRBV20-1	TRBJ2-7	once	.	CSAARTGEQYF	TGCAGTGCCGCACGAACGGGGGAGCAGTACTTC
TRBV7-3	TRBJ2-2	.	.	CASSPQGNTGELFF	TGTGCCAGCAGCCCCCAGGGAAACACCGGGGAGCTGTTTTTT
TRBV9	TRBJ2-3	.	TRBD2	CASSVGGRKDTQYF	TGTGCCAGCAGCGTAGGCGGGAGAAAAGATACGCAGTATTTT
TRBV10-1	TRBJ2-7	.	TRBD1	CASSDPSGTGTYEQYF	TGCGCCAGCAGTGACCCCTCCGGGACAGGGACCTACGAGCAGTACTTC
TRBV6-1	TRBJ2-1	.	TRBD2	CASSEVERGVNEQFF	TGTGCCAGCAGTGAAGTCGAGCGGGGGGTTAATGAGCAGTTCTTC
TRBV5-4	TRBJ2-7	.	.	CASSLELSSYEQYF	TGTGCCAGCAGCTTGGAACTAAGCTCCTACGAGCAGTACTTC
TRBV28	TRBJ2-7	.	TRBD1	CASSSRPGQGAAGVSYEQYF	TGTGCCAGCAGTTCGCGACCGGGACAGGGGGCAGCGGGAGTATCCTACGAGCAGTACTTC
TRBV6-6	TRBJ2-3	.	.	CASSRPRDSRPDTQYF	TGTGCCAGCAGCCGCCCGCGGGACAGCCGCCCAGATACGCAGTATTTT
TRBV7-9	TRBJ2-1	once	.	CASSQRGAPGHEQFF	TGTGCCAGCAGTCAAAGAGGGGCCCCAGGCCATGAGCAGTTCTTC
TRBV4-1	TRBJ2-5	.	.	CASSQIESQETQYF	TGCGCCAGCAGCCAAATCGAGTCCCAAGAGACCCAGTACTTC